A selection of T cell receptor beta chains follows, all from one sample in a study of blood T cell repertoires in COVID-19. Clones were read by immunoSEQ multiplex PCR, and TCRdb kept only the in-frame ones, dropping some. The sample lists just over 150,000 clones, approximately 84% occurring once. Source material: peripheral blood. These TCRs come from a woman older than 75 with acute or convalescent COVID-19. CDR3s leave out the opening cysteine and the closing phenylalanine or tryptophan. A D gene is named only where the DNA matches it firmly. The size of a clone is reported for some rows only, either as once, few or many, or as a class for expanded clones.

CDR3 protein	clone size	V gene	D gene	J gene
ASSYRGGANYGYT	NA	TRBV6-5	NA	TRBJ1-2
ASRRRRGEKLF	NA	TRBV21-1	NA	TRBJ1-4
ASSLEPAAYEQY	NA	TRBV7-2	NA	TRBJ2-7
ASSYSISQGQSPLH	few	TRBV6-5	NA	TRBJ1-6
ASSIRTGMNQPQH	NA	TRBV5-5	TRBD1	TRBJ1-5
ASSPTTSAETQY	NA	TRBV18	TRBD2	TRBJ2-5
ASSGGTGRNGYT	NA	TRBV5-1	TRBD1	TRBJ1-2
ASSEATGSYEQY	NA	TRBV2	NA	TRBJ2-7
ASSEEEGFGYT	NA	TRBV12-3/TRBV12-4	NA	TRBJ1-2
ASSRGTSGREETQY	NA	TRBV5-8	TRBD2	TRBJ2-5
ASSQLSGSSYEQY	NA	TRBV3-1/TRBV3-2	NA	TRBJ2-7
ASSPDQGSYGYT	NA	TRBV10-3	NA	TRBJ1-2
ASSYSGGRDEKLF	once	TRBV6-5	NA	TRBJ1-4
ASGLAPAWWQPQH	NA	TRBV12-5	NA	TRBJ1-5
ASCGGSSDTQY	NA	TRBV2	TRBD2	TRBJ2-3
ASSLGRSGNTIY	NA	TRBV5-4	NA	TRBJ1-3
ASSRTSGPYNEQF	NA	TRBV6-5	TRBD2	TRBJ2-1
ATSREGVGSGNTIY	NA	TRBV15	NA	TRBJ1-3
ASSPPQGGTEAF	few	TRBV18	NA	TRBJ1-1
ASSRGASGSGETQY	NA	TRBV4-2	TRBD2	TRBJ2-5
ASSAGISEETQY	NA	TRBV6-5	NA	TRBJ2-5
ASSPALDSNQPQH	NA	TRBV18	NA	TRBJ1-5
ASSSQGTGGYAF	once	TRBV9	TRBD1	TRBJ1-1
AWSDQGISYEQY	few	TRBV30	NA	TRBJ2-7